The 5 T cell receptor beta chains in this list originate from one sample, sequenced in a study of T cells after yellow fever vaccination. TCRdb reprocessed the 5' RACE reads via MiXCR and lists one record per CDR3 protein. The data contain about 360,000 distinct CDR3 sequences, around 6.5% of them singletons. The sample in question was PBMCs, obtained 5 days after the yellow fever booster vaccination. All receptors derive from a man aged 25-45 years who received the YFV17D yellow fever vaccine.

This chain connects TRBV6-1 to TRBJ1-1; the D gene is possibly TRBD1 (5 bases). V was shortened by 5 bases and J by 0 bases, with 13 bases between the two germline ends. The germline V gene has CDR1 MNHNS and CDR2 SASEGT. This CDR3 is 15 amino acids long. This chain's CDR3 is CASSPDILLNTEAFF. In nucleotides, the CDR3 is TGTGCCAGCAGTCCGGACATTCTACTGAACACTGAAGCTTTCTTT.

Many counts were recorded for this clonotype. The V call is TRBV18, the J call TRBJ2-1, with D perhaps assigned TRBD1 or TRBD2 (6 bases each). This CDR3 has 15 amino acids. Trimming took 0 bases from V and 2 from J, leaving 8 bases between them. In germline, CDR1 is KGHSH, CDR2 LQKENI. The CDR3 nucleotides are TGTGCCAGCTCACCACCGGAGGGGGCCTACAATGAGCAGTTCTTC. This gives the protein CASSPPEGAYNEQFF.

Ten or more counts support this clonotype. This chain connects TRBV7-2 to TRBJ2-7; D uncertain. The CDR3 has 16 residues. Germline lookup yields CDR1 SGHTA and CDR2 FQGNSA. V gave up 2 bases and J gave up 4 bases, with 18 bases separating them. CDR3 in DNA: TGTGCCAGCAGCTTAATCCCAGGAGAAATCCGTTACGAGCAGTACTTC. Translated, it gives CASSLIPGEIRYEQYF. The whole variable domain, filled in from reference TRBV7-2 and TRBJ2-7, reads GAGVSQSPSNKVTEKGKDVELRCDPISGHTALYWYRQSLGQGLEFLIYFQGNSAPDKSGLPSDRFSAERTGGSVSTLTIQRTQQEDSAVYLCASSLIPGEIRYEQYFGPGTRLTVT.

This clonotype was recorded many times. This sequence joins TRBV7-2 and TRBJ2-7; 10 bases match TRBD1. The germline V gene encodes CDR1 SGHTA and CDR2 FQGNSA. The trim removed 6 bases at V and 7 bases at J, leaving 12 bases unmatched. The CDR3 loop spans 15 amino acids. As DNA, the CDR3 is TGTGCCAGCAGAAACGACAGGGGGCCGCAGGGTGAGCAGTACTTC. This encodes CASRNDRGPQGEQYF. Using reference TRBV7-2 and TRBJ2-7 for the parts outside the CDR3, the full variable domain is GAGVSQSPSNKVTEKGKDVELRCDPISGHTALYWYRQSLGQGLEFLIYFQGNSAPDKSGLPSDRFSAERTGGSVSTLTIQRTQQEDSAVYLCASRNDRGPQGEQYFGPGTRLTVT.

V is TRBV19 and J is TRBJ2-3; TRBD2 matches 8 bases. Per germline, CDR1 LNHDA and CDR2 SQIVND (reference sequence). Trimming cost V 5 bases and J 1 base; bases outside gene matches: 11. The CDR3 runs 17 residues. The CDR3 protein is CASSRYSGRYGTDTQYF. CDR3 sequence (DNA): TGTGCCAGTAGTCGATACAGCGGGAGATATGGCACAGATACGCAGTATTTT.